The present T cell receptor beta chain was sequenced within a study of blood T cell repertoires in COVID-19. Looking at the study overall: The United States, Italy and Spain provided the acute and convalescent COVID-19 samples. T cells, B-cell-depleted T cells, or PBMCs provided the cDNA or gDNA that served as material.

The V segment lost 6 bases and the J segment 4 bases; nucleotides outside the gene matches: 5. The CDR3 runs 13 residues. CDR1 and CDR2 from the germline V gene are SNHLY and FYNNEI. Profiled with immunoSEQ multiplex PCR; TCRdb holds only in-frame clones, not every one. The data hold about 230,000 clones, with around four fifths observed a single time. The clonotype originates from a middle-aged man with acute or convalescent COVID-19. This chain joins TRBV2 and TRBJ1-1; 7 bases match TRBD1. Specimen: peripheral blood. The CDR3 coding sequence is TGTGCCAGCAGCCTACAGGGGCCCACTGAAGCTTTCTTT. Translating it yields CASSLQGPTEAFF.